This T cell receptor beta chain was found in a study of T cells expressing NK-cell markers. From the 5' RACE reads, TCRdb lists one entry per CDR3 protein and no DNA. The sample table includes roughly 420,000 distinct CDR3 sequences. From germline, CDR1 is KGHDR and CDR2 SFDVKD. This CDR3 has 15 amino acids. The rearrangement links TRBV24-1 to TRBJ2-7; TCRdb outputs TRBD2, but without DNA this stays unchecked. Material: blood T cells: a sorted CD56 or NKG2C T cell subset, CD4+ or CD8+ T cells, or bulk PBMC T cells (not recorded which). The source is a woman between 18 and 70 years old in good health. CDR3 sequence: CATSDLGGAHYEQYF.